This T cell receptor (beta chain) originates from a study of T cell repertoires in cytomegalovirus infection. Study information: In public TCR beta signatures, there were indications of both CMV infection and matching HLA type.

On this clonotype: The antigen is unknown.

The CDR3 is made up of 14 amino acids. CDR1 and CDR2 from the germline V gene are MNHEY and SMNVEV (reference sequence). V lost 7 bases and J lost 8, with 15 bases in between. Points from the study as a whole: CMV carriers having the relevant HLA were flagged by cumulative public TCR beta family frequency.

TCRdb re-analysed the reads in MiXCR, keeping a single row per CDR3 protein. The sample carries roughly 100,000 distinct CDR3 sequences, roughly 39% recorded once. The specimen comprised CD8+ T cells from cultured PBMCs, sampled from culture after CMV antigen stimulation. The chain has TRBV27 and TRBJ1-6, with D perhaps TRBD1 (6 bases). The receptor was isolated from a human donor in good health (CMV status not recorded). Some clones in this sample may be carry-over from other donors' samples. CDR3 in amino acids: CASTPETGHSPLHF. DNA for the CDR3: TGTGCCAGCACCCCCGAGACAGGACATTCACCCCTCCACTTT.